The clone carrying this T cell receptor beta chain was seen only a few times. Its cognate antigen is unknown. With molecular barcodes, quantitative 5'-RACE was used to make the TCR beta libraries. One entry per CDR3 protein results from TCRdb running MiXCR on the 5' RACE reads. The sample records 300,000 to 400,000 distinct CDR3 sequences, approximately 22% being singletons. These data originate in a study of CD8 T cells in ankylosing spondylitis. The germline V gene has CDR1 SGHTA and CDR2 FQGNSA. The CDR3 is 15 residues long. Unmatched junction bases numbered 13, after V lost 7 bases and J lost 5 bases. The study's findings and limits: Made up of 7 to 9 highly homologous variants, a TCR beta motif appeared characteristic of ankylosing spondylitis blood. Earlier studies detected some motif variants in reactive arthritis synovial fluid and blood. Clones linked to disease, bearing a CD8+ phenotype, were relatively rare in peripheral blood.

This TCR derives from a male donor with ankylosing spondylitis or in good health (not recorded which). This chain uses TRBV7-2 with TRBJ2-7, with 8 bases identical to TRBD2. The sample comprised blood, either unsorted or a sorted T cell fraction (not recorded which). CDR3 in DNA: TGTGCCAGCAACACGGGACTAGTGCGCAAGGACGAGCAGTACTTC. Translating it yields CASNTGLVRKDEQYF.